A single sample gave rise to the 2 T cell receptor beta chains below, sequenced in a study of blood T cells in healthy people across ages (dated by TCRdb to the mid-2010s). Library method: 5' RACE. For sequencing, an Illumina HiSeq 2500 was employed. A second PCR of roughly 7 to 11 cycles was performed with a sample-barcoded 5' primer and a J-beta primer mix. TCRdb applied fastp at Q25 and MiXCR to the public reads, then kept only in-frame beta chains. Under each unique CDR3 protein, matching rows form one entry showing the most common genes and DNA. Within this sample are 1.5 million to 2 million distinct CDR3 sequences, with about 35% of them counted one time only. Jointly, the top ten make up approximately 10% of the sample. Sequencing was carried out using blood. Every receptor here comes from a woman between 25 and 40 years old in good health.

This clonotype came up a few times. The chain carries TRBV4-1 and TRBJ2-7, with D perhaps TRBD2 (5 bases). The CDR3 totals 14 residues. CDR1 and CDR2 (germline): MGHRA, YSYEKL. Trimming pared 2 bases from V and 4 bases from J, leaving 12 bases between. The CDR3 loop is CASSQRGEGYEQYF. CDR3 DNA sequence: TGCGCCAGCAGCCAAAGAGGTGAGGGTTACGAGCAGTACTTC.

This clonotype was seen only a few times. This rearrangement joins TRBV10-3 to TRBJ2-3, with 12 bases lining up with TRBD2. V lost 2 bases, J lost 14 bases, and 5 bases stayed unmatched. CDR3 length: 13 residues. Germline V gene data show CDR1 as ENHRY and CDR2 as SYGVKD. The CDR3 reads CAISERLAGEVYF. The CDR3 DNA sequence: TGTGCCATCAGTGAGCGACTAGCGGGAGAGGTGTATTTT.